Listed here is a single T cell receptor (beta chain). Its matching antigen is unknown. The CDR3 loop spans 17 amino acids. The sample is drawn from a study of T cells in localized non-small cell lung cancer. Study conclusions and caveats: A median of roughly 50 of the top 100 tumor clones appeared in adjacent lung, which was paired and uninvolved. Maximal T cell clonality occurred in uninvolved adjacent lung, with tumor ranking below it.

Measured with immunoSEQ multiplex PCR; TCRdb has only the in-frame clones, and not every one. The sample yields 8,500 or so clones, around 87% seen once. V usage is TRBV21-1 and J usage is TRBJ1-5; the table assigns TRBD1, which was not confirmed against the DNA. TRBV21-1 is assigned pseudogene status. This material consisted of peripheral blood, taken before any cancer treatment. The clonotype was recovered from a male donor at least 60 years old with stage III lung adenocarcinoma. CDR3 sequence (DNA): TGTGCCAGCAGCAGGACAGGGGTAAATTATAGCAATCAGCCCCAGCATTTT. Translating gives CASSRTGVNYSNQPQHF.